These 20 T cell receptor beta chains originate from one sample sequenced in a study of blood T cells in healthy people across ages. A sample-barcoded 5' primer and a J-beta primer mix were used in a second PCR of about 7 to 11 cycles. MiXCR, applied by TCRdb to the 5' RACE reads, yields one record per CDR3 protein. The table lists 1.8 million or so distinct CDR3 sequences, around 42% of them singletons. The sample was blood. These receptors were taken from a human donor in good health.

The chain recombines TRBV5-6 with TRBJ2-5; D call uncertain. CDR1 and CDR2 from the germline V gene are SGHDT and YYEEEE. This CDR3 has 9 residues. V was clipped by 3 bases and J by 13 bases, with 7 bases between them. The CDR3 here is CASSSVRYF. The CDR3 DNA is TGTGCCAGCAGCTCCGTCCGGTACTTC. The complete variable domain, with remaining parts taken from reference TRBV5-6 and TRBJ2-5, reads DAGVTQSPTHLIKTRGQQVTLRCSPKSGHDTVSWYQQALGQGPQFIFQYYEEEERQRGNFPDRFSGHQFPNYSSELNVNALLLGDSALYLCASSSVRYFGPGTRLLVL.

V gene TRBV9 combines with J gene TRBJ2-6; 8 bases are a match to TRBD1. Germline-derived CDR1 and CDR2 are SGDLS and YYNGEE. Trimming at V came to 4 bases and at J to 13 bases, leaving 10 bases not matched to a gene. CDR3 length: 14 residues. CDR3 bases: TGTGCCAGCAGCCTTGGGACAGGTCTGAGGGTCCTGACTTTC. It translates to CASSLGTGLRVLTF.

The J gene is TRBJ1-1, the V gene TRBV12-3 or TRBV12-4; TRBD1 might be the D (5 bases). Between the trimmed V and J ends, which lost 3 bases and 4 bases, there was a span of 12 bases. The CDR3 has 14 residues. CDR3 nucleotide sequence: TGTGCCAGCAGTTTTGGCAGGGTGAGCACTGAAGCTTTCTTT. It translates to CASSFGRVSTEAFF.

This clonotype turned up a few times. In nucleotides, the CDR3 is TGTGCCAGCAGTTTTGCCAGGAGTACCCTCGAGCAGTACTTC. It codes for CASSFARSTLEQYF. This chain links TRBV12-3 or TRBV12-4 with TRBJ2-7; D not certain. Trimming cost V 3 bases and J 6 bases, with 15 bases left between them. This CDR3 is built from 14 residues.

The J gene is TRBJ2-1, the V gene TRBV28; 7 bases are shared with TRBD1. Germline V gene lookup returns CDR1 MDHEN and CDR2 SYDVKM. The junction had 6 bases not matched to a gene; V was cut back by 5 bases and J by 8 bases. The CDR3 covers 13 residues. CDR3 region: CASSPQGFHEQFF. The CDR3 bases are TGTGCCAGCAGTCCACAGGGGTTCCATGAGCAGTTCTTC.

The genes are TRBV6-5 and TRBJ2-7; D perhaps matches TRBD1 (6 bases). Germline loops: CDR1 MNHEY, CDR2 SVGAGI. Trimming left V 2 bases short and J 3 bases short, with 17 bases between. The CDR3 consists of 16 residues. CDR3 sequence: CASSYTSWTANYEQYF. CDR3 coding DNA: TGTGCCAGCAGTTACACGTCGTGGACAGCGAACTACGAGCAGTACTTC.

This clonotype turned up a few times. The rearrangement joins TRBV13 to TRBJ2-3, with a possible D match to TRBD1 (5 bases). This CDR3 contains 15 residues. The V gene lost 1 base and the J gene lost 1 base, with 9 bases spanning the gap. The germline V gene has CDR1 PRHDT and CDR2 FYEKMQ (reference sequence). CDR3 sequence reads: CASSLEQVRTDTQYF. The CDR3 DNA reads as TGTGCCAGCAGCTTAGAACAGGTTCGCACAGATACGCAGTATTTT.

This chain connects TRBV28 to TRBJ1-2, with D perhaps TRBD1 (6 bases). V gave up 8 bases and J gave up 4 bases, with 14 bases separating them. Per the germline V gene, CDR1 is MDHEN and CDR2 is SYDVKM. The CDR3 contains 13 residues. This CDR3 reads CASGSQGFYGYTF. Written as DNA, the CDR3 is TGTGCCAGCGGTTCCCAGGGGTTCTATGGCTACACCTTC.

The rearrangement links TRBV20-1 to TRBJ2-1, with 8 positions matching TRBD2. With 4 bases clipped from V and 5 bases from J, the junction kept 4 bases outside the gene matches. CDR1 and CDR2 (germline): DFQATT, SNEGSKA (reference sequence). This CDR3 contains 13 residues. CDR3: CSAIVSGDNEQFF. The CDR3 DNA reads as TGCAGTGCTATAGTTAGCGGGGACAATGAGCAGTTCTTC.

This clonotype has just a few counts. The V and J genes are TRBV18 and TRBJ2-7; no clear D. Trimming shortened V by 3 bases and J by 4 bases, and 13 bases separated the two germline ends. The CDR3 contains 14 residues. The germline V gene has CDR1 KGHSH and CDR2 LQKENI. CDR3 coding DNA: TGTGCCAGCTCACCTAACTCCTCCCTTTACGAGCAGTACTTC. It encodes CASSPNSSLYEQYF.

The chain is built from TRBV5-1 and TRBJ1-1, with a tentative D call TRBD1 (6 bases). The CDR3 is made up of 17 amino acids. The germline V gene has CDR1 SGHRS and CDR2 YFSETQ. V gave up 4 bases and J gave up 1 base, with 20 bases separating them. The CDR3 nucleotides are TGCGCCAGCAGCCTCGTAAAAGGGGGAGTCTGGAACACTGAAGCTTTCTTT. Protein: CASSLVKGGVWNTEAFF.

The chain links TRBV11-2 to TRBJ1-1, with 8 nucleotides matching TRBD1. Trimming cost V 4 bases and J 11 bases; bases outside gene matches: 15. CDR3 size: 15 residues. Looked up from germline, CDR1 is SGHAT and CDR2 is FQNNGV. Written as DNA, the CDR3 is TGTGCCAGCAGCTCAAATATAGACAGTACAGGGGGGGCTTTCTTT. Translation: CASSSNIDSTGGAFF.

V gene TRBV11-2 combines with J gene TRBJ2-7; TRBD1 might be the D (6 bases). The CDR3 runs to 15 residues. The germline V gene encodes CDR1 SGHAT and CDR2 FQNNGV. V was pared by 1 base and J by 4 bases, with 14 bases between. CDR3 residues: CASSLAFSTGYEQYF. CDR3 sequence (DNA): TGTGCCAGCAGCTTAGCTTTCTCTACAGGGTACGAGCAGTACTTC. Filled out from reference TRBV11-2 and TRBJ2-7, the complete variable domain reads EAGVAQSPRYKIIEKRQSVAFWCNPISGHATLYWYQQILGQGPKLLIQFQNNGVVDDSQLPKDRFSAERLKGVDSTLKIQPAKLEDSAVYLCASSLAFSTGYEQYFGPGTRLTVT.

This chain links TRBV7-8 with TRBJ2-5, with 7 bases aligning to TRBD2. This CDR3 has 15 amino acids. Per the germline V gene, CDR1 is SGHVS and CDR2 is FQNEAQ. J lost 5 bases, V lost 5 bases, and 11 bases had no gene match. The CDR3 DNA follows: TGTGCCAGCAGCGTGCGACTAGCCTTAGGGGAGACCCAGTACTTC. Amino acid sequence: CASSVRLALGETQYF.

A single count supports this clonotype. This chain links TRBV4-2 with TRBJ2-7, with D uncertain. V lost 3 bases, J lost 1 base, and 7 bases lay in between. This CDR3 has 13 residues. CDR1 is LGHNA, CDR2 YNFKEQ, per germline. The CDR3 sequence is CASSQIVSYEQYF. DNA of the CDR3: TGTGCCAGCAGCCAGATAGTTTCCTACGAGCAGTACTTC.

The rearrangement links TRBV5-1 to TRBJ2-7; D is possibly TRBD2 (6 bases). The CDR3 runs 15 residues. From germline, CDR1 is SGHRS and CDR2 YFSETQ. V was clipped by 2 bases and J by 5 bases, with 17 bases between them. The CDR3 spells CASSFNGGETHEQYF. The CDR3 DNA follows: TGCGCCAGCAGCTTTAACGGGGGAGAGACGCACGAGCAGTACTTC.

J is TRBJ1-1 and V is TRBV5-1, with no clear D. Trimming pared 3 bases from V and 4 bases from J, leaving 13 bases between. This CDR3 has 14 amino acids. Germline V lookup: CDR1 SGHRS, CDR2 YFSETQ. The CDR3, as DNA: TGCGCCAGCAGCTCCCGGACCAGGAGCACTGAAGCTTTCTTT. This codes for CASSSRTRSTEAFF.

The V call is TRBV7-2, the J call TRBJ2-6, with D possibly matching TRBD1 (6 bases). The CDR3 is 17 residues long. V was clipped by 6 bases and J by 0 bases, with 15 bases between them. CDR1 and CDR2 (germline): SGHTA, FQGNSA. The CDR3 bases are TGTGCCAGCAGTACAAGGACAGTACTCTCTGGGGCCAACGTCCTGACTTTC. Translated, it gives CASSTRTVLSGANVLTF.

With respect to this clonotype: The conserved phenylalanine or tryptophan normally closing the CDR3 is absent here, so this likely arose from a read error. The chain couples TRBV18 to TRBJ1-5; D is undetermined. CDR1 is KGHSH and CDR2 is LQKENI in the germline V gene. V gave up 2 bases and J gave up 0 bases, with 8 bases separating them. CDR3 length: 15 amino acids. CDR3 protein: CASSPGKNSNQPQHL. The CDR3 DNA is TGTGCCAGCTCACCAGGGAAGAATAGCAATCAGCCCCAGCATCTT.

This clonotype appeared a few times. The chain links TRBV5-1 to TRBJ2-1; D gene ambiguous. The CDR3 has 13 amino acids. Trimming took 1 base from V and 5 from J, leaving 7 bases between them. In germline, CDR1 is SGHRS, CDR2 YFSETQ. DNA for the CDR3: TGCGCCAGCAGCTTGTGGGTTAACAATGAGCAGTTCTTC. Translating it yields CASSLWVNNEQFF.